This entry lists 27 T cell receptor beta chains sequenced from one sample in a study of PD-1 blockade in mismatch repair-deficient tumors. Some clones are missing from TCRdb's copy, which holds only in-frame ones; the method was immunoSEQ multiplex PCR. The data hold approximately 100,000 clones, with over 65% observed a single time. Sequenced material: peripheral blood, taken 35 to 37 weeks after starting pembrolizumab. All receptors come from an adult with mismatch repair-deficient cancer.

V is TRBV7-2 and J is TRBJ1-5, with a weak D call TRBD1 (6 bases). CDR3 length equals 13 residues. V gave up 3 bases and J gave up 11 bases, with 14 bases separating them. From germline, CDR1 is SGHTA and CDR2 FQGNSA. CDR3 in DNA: TGTGCCAGCAGCTTGGGGTTGACAGGAGCCCAGCATTTT. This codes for CASSLGLTGAQHF.

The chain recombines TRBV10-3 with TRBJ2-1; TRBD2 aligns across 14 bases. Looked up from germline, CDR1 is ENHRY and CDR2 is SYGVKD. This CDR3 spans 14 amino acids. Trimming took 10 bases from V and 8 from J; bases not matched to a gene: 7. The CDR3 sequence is CATEGTSGSYEQFF. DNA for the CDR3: TGTGCCACCGAAGGGACTAGCGGGAGCTATGAGCAGTTCTTC.

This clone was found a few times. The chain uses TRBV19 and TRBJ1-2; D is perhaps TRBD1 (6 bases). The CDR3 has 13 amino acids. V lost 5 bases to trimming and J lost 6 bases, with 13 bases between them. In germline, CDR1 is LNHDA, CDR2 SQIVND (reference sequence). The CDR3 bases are TGTGCCAGTAGTCCGGGAAGACAGGATGGCTACACCTTC. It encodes CASSPGRQDGYTF.

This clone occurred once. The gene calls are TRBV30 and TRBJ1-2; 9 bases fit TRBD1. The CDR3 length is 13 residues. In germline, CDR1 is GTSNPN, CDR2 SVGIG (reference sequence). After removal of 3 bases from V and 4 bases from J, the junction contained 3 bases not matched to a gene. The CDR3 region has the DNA TGTGCCTGGAGCGGACAGGGGTTCTATGGCTACACCTTC. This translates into CAWSGQGFYGYTF.

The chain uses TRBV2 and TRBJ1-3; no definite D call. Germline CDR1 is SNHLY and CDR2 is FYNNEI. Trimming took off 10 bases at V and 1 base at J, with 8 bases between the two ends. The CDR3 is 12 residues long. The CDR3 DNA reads TGTGCCATCGCGGATTCTGGAAACACCATATATTTT. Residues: CAIADSGNTIYF.

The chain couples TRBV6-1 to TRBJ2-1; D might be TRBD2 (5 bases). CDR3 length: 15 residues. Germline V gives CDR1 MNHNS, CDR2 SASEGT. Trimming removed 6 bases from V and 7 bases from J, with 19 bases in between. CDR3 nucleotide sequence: TGTGCCAGCAGCCAAAGTCGGACTGGAAAAAATGAGCAGTTCTTC. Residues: CASSQSRTGKNEQFF.

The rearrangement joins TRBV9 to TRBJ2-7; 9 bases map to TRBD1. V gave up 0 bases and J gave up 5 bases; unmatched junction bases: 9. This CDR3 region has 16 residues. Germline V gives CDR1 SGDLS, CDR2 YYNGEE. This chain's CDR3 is CASSVGTGALLDEQYF. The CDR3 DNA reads TGTGCCAGCAGCGTAGGGACAGGGGCCCTACTGGACGAGCAGTACTTC.

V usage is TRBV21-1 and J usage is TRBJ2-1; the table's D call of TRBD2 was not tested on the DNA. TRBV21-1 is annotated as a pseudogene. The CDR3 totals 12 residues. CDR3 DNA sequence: TGTGCCAGGGCTGGGCGGGACCGCGAGCAGTTCTTC. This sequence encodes CARAGRDREQFF.

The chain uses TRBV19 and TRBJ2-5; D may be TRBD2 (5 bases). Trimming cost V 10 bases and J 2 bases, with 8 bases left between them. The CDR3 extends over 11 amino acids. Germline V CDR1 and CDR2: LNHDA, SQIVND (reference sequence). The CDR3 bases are TGTGCCACCACTAGGCAAGAGACCCAGTACTTC. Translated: CATTRQETQYF.

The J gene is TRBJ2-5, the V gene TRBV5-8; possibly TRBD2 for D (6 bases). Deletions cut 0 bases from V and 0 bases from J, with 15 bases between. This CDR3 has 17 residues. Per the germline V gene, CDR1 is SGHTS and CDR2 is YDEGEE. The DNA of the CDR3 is TGTGCCAGCAGCTTGGGTCGGGGGATAGGGTACCAAGAGACCCAGTACTTC. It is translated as CASSLGRGIGYQETQYF.

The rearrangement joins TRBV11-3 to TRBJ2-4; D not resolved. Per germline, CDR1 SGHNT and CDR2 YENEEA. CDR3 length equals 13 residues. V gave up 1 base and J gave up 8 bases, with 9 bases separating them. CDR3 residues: CASSLGPLDIQYF. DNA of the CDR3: TGTGCCAGCAGCTTAGGGCCCCTTGACATTCAGTACTTC.

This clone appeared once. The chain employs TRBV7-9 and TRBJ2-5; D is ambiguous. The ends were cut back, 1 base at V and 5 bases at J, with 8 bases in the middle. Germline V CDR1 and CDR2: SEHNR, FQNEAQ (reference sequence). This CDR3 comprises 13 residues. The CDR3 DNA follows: TGTGCCAGCAGCTTAGGGGCCGGTGAGACCCAGTACTTC. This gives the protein CASSLGAGETQYF.

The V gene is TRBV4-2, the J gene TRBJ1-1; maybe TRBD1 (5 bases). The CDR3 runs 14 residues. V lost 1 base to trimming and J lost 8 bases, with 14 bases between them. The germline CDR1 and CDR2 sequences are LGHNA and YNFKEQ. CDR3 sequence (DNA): TGTGCCAGCAGCCAAGCTTGGGGGGATTGGGAAGCTTTCTTT. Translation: CASSQAWGDWEAFF.

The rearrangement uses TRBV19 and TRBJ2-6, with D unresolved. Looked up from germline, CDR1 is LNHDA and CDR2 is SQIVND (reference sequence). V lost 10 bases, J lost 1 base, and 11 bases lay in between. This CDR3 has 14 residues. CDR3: CATEDGSGANVLTF. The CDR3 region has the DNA TGTGCCACCGAGGACGGATCTGGGGCCAACGTCCTGACTTTC.

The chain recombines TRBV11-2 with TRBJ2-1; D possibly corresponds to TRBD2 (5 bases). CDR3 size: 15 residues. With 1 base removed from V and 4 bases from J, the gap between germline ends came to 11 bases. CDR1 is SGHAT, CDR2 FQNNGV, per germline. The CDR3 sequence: CASSLAGKAYNEQFF. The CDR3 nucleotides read TGTGCCAGCAGCTTAGCGGGGAAGGCATACAATGAGCAGTTCTTC.

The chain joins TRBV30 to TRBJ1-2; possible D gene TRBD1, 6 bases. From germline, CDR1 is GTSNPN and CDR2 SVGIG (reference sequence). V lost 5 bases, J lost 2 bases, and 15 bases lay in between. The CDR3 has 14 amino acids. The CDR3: CAWGKQGSNYGYTF. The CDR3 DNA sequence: TGTGCCTGGGGAAAACAGGGTAGCAACTATGGCTACACCTTC.

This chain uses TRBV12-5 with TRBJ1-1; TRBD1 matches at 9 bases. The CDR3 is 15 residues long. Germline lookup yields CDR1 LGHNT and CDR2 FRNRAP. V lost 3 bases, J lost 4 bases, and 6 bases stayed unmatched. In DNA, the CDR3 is TGTGCTAGTGGTTTATGGACAGGGGTTGTCACTGAAGCTTTCTTT. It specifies CASGLWTGVVTEAFF.

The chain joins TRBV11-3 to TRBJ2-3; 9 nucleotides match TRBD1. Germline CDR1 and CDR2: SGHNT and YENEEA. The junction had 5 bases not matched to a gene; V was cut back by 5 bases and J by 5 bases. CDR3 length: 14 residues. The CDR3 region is CASSRRQGGDTQYF. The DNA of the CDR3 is TGTGCCAGCAGCCGGAGACAGGGGGGAGATACGCAGTATTTT. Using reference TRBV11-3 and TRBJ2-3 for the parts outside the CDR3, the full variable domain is EAGVVQSPRYKIIEKKQPVAFWCNPISGHNTLYWYLQNLGQGPELLIRYENEEAVDDSQLPKDRFSAERLKGVDSTLKIQPAELGDSAVYLCASSRRQGGDTQYFGPGTRLTVL.

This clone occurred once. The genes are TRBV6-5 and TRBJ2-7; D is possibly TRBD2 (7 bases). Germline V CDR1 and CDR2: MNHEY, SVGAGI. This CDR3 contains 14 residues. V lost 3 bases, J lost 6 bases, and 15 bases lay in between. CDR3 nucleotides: TGTGCCAGCAGTTATGGGGGGGCGTCGTCCGAGCAGTACTTC. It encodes CASSYGGASSEQYF.

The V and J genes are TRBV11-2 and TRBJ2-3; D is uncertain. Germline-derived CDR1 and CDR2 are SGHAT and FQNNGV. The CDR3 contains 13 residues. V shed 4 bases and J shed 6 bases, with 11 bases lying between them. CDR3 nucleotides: TGTGCCAGCAGCTCTCGTGGATCGGATACGCAGTATTTT. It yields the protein CASSSRGSDTQYF.

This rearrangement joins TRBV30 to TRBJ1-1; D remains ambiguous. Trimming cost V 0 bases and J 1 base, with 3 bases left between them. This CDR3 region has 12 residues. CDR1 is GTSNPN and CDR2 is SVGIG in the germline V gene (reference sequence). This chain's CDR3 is CAWSVGNTEAFF. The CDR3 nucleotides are TGTGCCTGGAGTGTCGGGAACACTGAAGCTTTCTTT.

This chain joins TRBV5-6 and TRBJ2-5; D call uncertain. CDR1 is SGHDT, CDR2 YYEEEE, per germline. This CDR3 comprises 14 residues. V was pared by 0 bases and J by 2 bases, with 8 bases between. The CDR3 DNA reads TGTGCCAGCAGCTTGGGGCTAGTACAAGAGACCCAGTACTTC. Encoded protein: CASSLGLVQETQYF.

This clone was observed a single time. CDR3 DNA sequence: TGCGCCAGCAGCCAAGTGGGAGATTGGGACTTATACAATGAGCAGTTCTTC. The encoded protein is CASSQVGDWDLYNEQFF. The J gene is TRBJ2-1, the V gene TRBV4-1; possibly TRBD2 for D (6 bases). The CDR3 loop spans 17 amino acids. Between the trimmed V and J ends, which lost 1 base and 4 bases, there was a span of 17 bases. Germline V gene sequence: CDR1 MGHRA, CDR2 YSYEKL.

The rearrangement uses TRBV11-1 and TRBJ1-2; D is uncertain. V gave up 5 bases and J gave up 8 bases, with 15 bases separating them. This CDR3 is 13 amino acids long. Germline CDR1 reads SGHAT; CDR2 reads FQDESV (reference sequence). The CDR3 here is CASSATALRGYTF. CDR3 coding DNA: TGTGCCAGCAGCGCGACCGCGCTGAGAGGCTACACCTTC. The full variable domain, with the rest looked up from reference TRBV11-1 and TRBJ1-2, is EAEVAQSPRYKITEKSQAVAFWCDPISGHATLYWYRQILGQGPELLVQFQDESVVDDSQLPKDRFSAERLKGVDSTLKIQPAELGDSAMYLCASSATALRGYTFGSGTRLTVV.

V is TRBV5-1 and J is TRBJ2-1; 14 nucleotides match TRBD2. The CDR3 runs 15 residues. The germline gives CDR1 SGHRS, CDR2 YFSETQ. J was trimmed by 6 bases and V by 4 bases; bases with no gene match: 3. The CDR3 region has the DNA TGCGCCAGCAGCGACGGGACTAGCGGGAGCAATGAGCAGTTCTTC. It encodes CASSDGTSGSNEQFF.

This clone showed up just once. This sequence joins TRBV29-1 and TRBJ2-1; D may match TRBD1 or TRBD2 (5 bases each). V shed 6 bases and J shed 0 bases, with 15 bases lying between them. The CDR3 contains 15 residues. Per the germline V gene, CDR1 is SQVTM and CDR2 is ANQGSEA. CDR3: CSVSGTQPSYNEQFF. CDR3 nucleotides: TGCAGCGTCTCTGGGACGCAGCCCTCCTACAATGAGCAGTTCTTC.

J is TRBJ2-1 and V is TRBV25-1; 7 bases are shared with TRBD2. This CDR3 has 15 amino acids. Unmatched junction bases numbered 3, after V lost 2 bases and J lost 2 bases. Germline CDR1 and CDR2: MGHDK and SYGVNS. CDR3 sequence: CASSEPAGPYNEQFF. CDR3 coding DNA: TGTGCCAGCAGTGAACCAGCGGGACCCTACAATGAGCAGTTCTTC.